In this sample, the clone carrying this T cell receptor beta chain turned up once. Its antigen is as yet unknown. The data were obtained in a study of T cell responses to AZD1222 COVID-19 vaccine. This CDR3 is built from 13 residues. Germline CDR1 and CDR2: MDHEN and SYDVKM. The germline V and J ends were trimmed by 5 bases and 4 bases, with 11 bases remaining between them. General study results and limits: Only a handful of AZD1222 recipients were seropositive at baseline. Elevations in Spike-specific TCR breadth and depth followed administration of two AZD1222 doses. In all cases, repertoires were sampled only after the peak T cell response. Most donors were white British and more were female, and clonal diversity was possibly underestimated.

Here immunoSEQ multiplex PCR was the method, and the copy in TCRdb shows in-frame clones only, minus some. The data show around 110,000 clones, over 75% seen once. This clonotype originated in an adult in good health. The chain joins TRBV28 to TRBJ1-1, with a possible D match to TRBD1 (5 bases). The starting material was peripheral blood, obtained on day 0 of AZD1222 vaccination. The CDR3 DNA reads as TGTGCCAGCAGTCTGGGGGGTGGCACTGAAGCTTTCTTT. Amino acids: CASSLGGGTEAFF.